This record covers a single T cell receptor (beta chain). Measured with immunoSEQ multiplex PCR; TCRdb has only the in-frame clones, and not every one. This sample has 130,000 to 150,000 clones, with approximately 90% found just once. The CDR3 runs to 13 residues. V was shortened by 1 base and J by 8 bases, with 10 bases between the two germline ends. The V gene's germline CDR1 is SGHRS and CDR2 YFSETQ. This record belongs to a study of cytomegalovirus exposure and HLA in healthy donors. This rearrangement joins TRBV5-1 to TRBJ2-1, with D perhaps TRBD2 (7 bases). Sequencing used PBMCs. The sequence came from a man aged 18-30 years in good health and CMV-seropositive. The CDR3 loop reads CASSLWGGYEQFF. CDR3 bases: TGCGCCAGCAGCTTGTGGGGGGGCTATGAGCAGTTCTTC.